Presented here are 30 T cell receptor beta chains from one specimen sequenced in a study of beta chain features in type 1 diabetes. Expressed TCRB transcripts were sequenced because the entire RNA isolate underwent reverse transcription. Data came from immunoSEQ multiplex PCR; TCRdb stores just in-frame clones and leaves some out. The data contain over 300,000 clones, 8% of them singletons. Sequencing input: central memory CD4+ T cells from blood. Receptor source: a young woman in good health.

The chain joins TRBV9 to TRBJ2-1, with D maybe TRBD2 (6 bases). V was cut by 0 bases and J by 7 bases, with 11 bases left in between. Per the germline V gene, CDR1 is SGDLS and CDR2 is YYNGEE. The CDR3 is made up of 14 amino acids. The DNA of the CDR3 is TGTGCCAGCAGCGTAGGTGGGGGGTTTAATGAGCAGTTCTTC. Translating it yields CASSVGGGFNEQFF.

This clone has a handful of counts. The chain is built from TRBV7-2 and TRBJ2-7, with 7 bases lining up with TRBD2. This CDR3 is 15 amino acids long. Germline CDR1 SGHTA, CDR2 FQGNSA. Trimming took 4 bases from V and 0 from J; bases not matched to a gene: 6. CDR3: CASSSAGTNSYEQYF. The CDR3 bases are TGTGCCAGCAGCTCAGCCGGGACTAACTCCTACGAGCAGTACTTC.

The V and J genes are TRBV7-9 and TRBJ2-1; 9 positions agree with TRBD2. CDR1 SEHNR and CDR2 FQNEAQ come from the germline V gene (reference sequence). V dropped 6 bases and J dropped 6; count of bases not matched to a gene: 3. This CDR3 has 13 amino acids. The CDR3 DNA is TGTGCCAGCAGGATAGCGGGAGTCAATGAGCAGTTCTTC. Translated: CASRIAGVNEQFF.

The V gene is TRBV15, the J gene TRBJ1-2, with D unclear. Germline CDR1 and CDR2: LNHNV and YYDKDF (reference sequence). The V and J ends lost 1 base and 10 bases respectively, with 16 bases between them. This CDR3 spans 14 amino acids. The CDR3 DNA is TGTGCCACCAGCAGAGCCGGACTTGGTTTATCCTACACCTTC. This translates into CATSRAGLGLSYTF.

This clone occurred a few times. The sample contains more than one DNA sequence encoding this CDR3. The V call is TRBV4-2, the J call TRBJ1-2; tentative D call: TRBD1 (5 bases). The V gene's germline CDR1 is LGHNA and CDR2 YNFKEQ. Trimming cost V 1 base and J 0 bases, with 9 bases left between them. CDR3 length: 15 residues. The CDR3 sequence: CASSQAGTANYGYTF. The CDR3 DNA reads as TGTGCCAGCAGCCAAGCTGGGACCGCTAACTATGGCTACACCTTC.

The sample holds a few counts of this clone. The rearrangement links TRBV14 to TRBJ2-7; no definite D call. The CDR3 totals 12 residues. Deletions cut 0 bases from V and 9 bases from J, with 9 bases between. In germline, CDR1 is SGHDN, CDR2 FVKESK. The CDR3 is CASSQDGIGQYF. CDR3 DNA: TGTGCCAGCAGCCAAGATGGGATTGGGCAGTACTTC.

V usage is TRBV7-2 and J usage is TRBJ2-5; 8 bases agree with TRBD2. The length of the CDR3 is 17 residues. Germline-derived CDR1 and CDR2 are SGHTA and FQGNSA. The V gene end was trimmed by 0 bases and the J gene end by 1 base; junction bases not matched to a gene: 7. Here the CDR3 DNA reads TGTGCCAGCAGCTTAGCGGGCGCGGGAGGACCCCAAGAGACCCAGTACTTC. Translated: CASSLAGAGGPQETQYF. Using reference TRBV7-2 and TRBJ2-5 for the parts outside the CDR3, the full variable domain is GAGVSQSPSNKVTEKGKDVELRCDPISGHTALYWYRQSLGQGLEFLIYFQGNSAPDKSGLPSDRFSAERTGGSVSTLTIQRTQQEDSAVYLCASSLAGAGGPQETQYFGPGTRLLVL.

This clone occurred a few times. V is TRBV7-9 and J is TRBJ2-7; possibly TRBD2 for D (5 bases). Germline V gene sequence: CDR1 SEHNR, CDR2 FQNEAQ (reference sequence). Trimming stripped 5 bases from V and 7 bases from J, with 15 bases between. The CDR3 extends over 13 amino acids. The CDR3: CASSAGGIGEQYF. The CDR3 bases are TGTGCCAGCAGCGCAGGAGGTATTGGGGAGCAGTACTTC.

This clone was seen a few times. This chain connects TRBV28 to TRBJ2-7, with 11 bases aligning to TRBD2. Germline CDR1 is MDHEN and CDR2 is SYDVKM. This CDR3 is built from 17 residues. V lost 3 bases, J lost 4 bases, and 11 bases stayed unmatched. The CDR3 DNA sequence: TGTGCCAGCAGTTTTCCCTTACTAGCGGGAGATGGTTACGAGCAGTACTTC. Its protein is CASSFPLLAGDGYEQYF.

The CDR3 sequence is CASSYSSRPTNEKLFF. The CDR3 DNA is TGTGCCAGCAGTTACTCGTCCCGCCCGACTAATGAAAAACTGTTTTTT. The chain has TRBV6-5 and TRBJ1-4, with D unresolved. This CDR3 region has 16 residues. From germline, CDR1 is MNHEY and CDR2 SVGAGI. Trimming stripped 0 bases from V and 2 bases from J, with 10 bases between.

Many counts were recorded for this clone. This chain connects TRBV7-2 to TRBJ1-1; D unclear. The V gene's germline CDR1 is SGHTA and CDR2 FQGNSA. The CDR3 contains 14 residues. The V end was cut by 5 bases, the J end by 1 base, with 11 bases between. The CDR3 nucleotides read TGTGCCAGCAGCCAAGGAGCCTGGAACACTGAAGCTTTCTTT. It specifies CASSQGAWNTEAFF.

The sample holds a few counts of this clone. The genes are TRBV5-1 and TRBJ1-2; the D gene is possibly TRBD1 (6 bases). The CDR3 runs to 14 residues. The germline CDR1 and CDR2 sequences are SGHRS and YFSETQ. Trimming stripped 6 bases from V and 1 base from J, with 13 bases between. The CDR3 region is CASTPSDSNYGYTF. CDR3 DNA sequence: TGCGCCAGCACGCCGTCGGACAGTAACTATGGCTACACCTTC.

This clone was detected many times. The rearrangement joins TRBV15 to TRBJ1-2; no clear D gene. Germline lookup yields CDR1 LNHNV and CDR2 YYDKDF (reference sequence). V shed 0 bases and J shed 8 bases, with 10 bases lying between them. The CDR3 consists of 13 residues. In DNA form, the CDR3 reads TGTGCCACCAGCAGAGAGAACGCGGGGGGCTACACCTTC. It encodes CATSRENAGGYTF.

The V and J genes are TRBV19 and TRBJ1-5; the match to TRBD1 covers 7 bases. This CDR3 contains 13 residues. Germline V lookup: CDR1 LNHDA, CDR2 SQIVND (reference sequence). V trimming: 3 bases; J trimming: 7 bases; junction bases outside the gene matches: 3. The CDR3 loop reads CASSIDRVQPQHF. The CDR3 nucleotides read TGTGCCAGTAGTATTGACAGGGTGCAGCCCCAGCATTTT. Full variable domain (rest looked up from reference TRBV19 and TRBJ1-5): DGGITQSPKYLFRKEGQNVTLSCEQNLNHDAMYWYRQDPGQGLRLIYYSQIVNDFQKGDIAEGYSVSREKKESFPLTVTSAQKNPTAFYLCASSIDRVQPQHFGDGTRLSIL.

There are a few counts of this clone. The J gene is TRBJ2-4, the V gene TRBV7-8, with D perhaps TRBD1 (5 bases). V was clipped by 0 bases and J by 6 bases, with 9 bases between them. Germline loops: CDR1 SGHVS, CDR2 FQNEAQ. The length of the CDR3 is 14 residues. CDR3 DNA: TGTGCCAGCAGCTTAGCAGGGGTTGCAAACATTCAGTACTTC. Its translation is CASSLAGVANIQYF.

The chain recombines TRBV19 with TRBJ2-5; 7 bases line up with TRBD2. Losses at the gene ends were 3 bases for V and 9 bases for J; bases not matched to a gene: 7. Germline V gene data show CDR1 as LNHDA and CDR2 as SQIVND (reference sequence). CDR3 length: 13 residues. CDR3 nucleotides: TGTGCCAGTAGTATTAGGGAGGGCGAGGCCCAGTACTTC. It specifies CASSIREGEAQYF.

This sequence joins TRBV7-3 and TRBJ2-1; 10 bases match TRBD2. Looked up from germline, CDR1 is SGHTA and CDR2 is FQGTGA. After removal of 0 bases from V and 9 bases from J, the junction contained 11 bases not matched to a gene. This CDR3 comprises 17 residues. DNA for the CDR3: TGTGCCAGCAGCTTAACAGGGTCTAGCGGGAGTATAAGTGAGCAGTTCTTC. This encodes CASSLTGSSGSISEQFF.

This clone came up a few times. V usage is TRBV29-1 and J usage is TRBJ2-3, with 9 positions matching TRBD1. V shed 7 bases, J shed 5 bases, and the junction held 10 bases outside the gene matches. There are 14 residues in the CDR3. Germline assignment: CDR1 SQVTM and CDR2 ANQGSEA. CDR3: CSADLQGAGDTQYF. The DNA for the CDR3 is TGCAGCGCCGACTTACAGGGGGCTGGAGATACGCAGTATTTT.

This clone was detected only a few times. V is TRBV7-8 and J is TRBJ1-2; TRBD1 might be the D (6 bases). V dropped 5 bases and J dropped 7 bases, with 14 bases sitting between them. Looked up from germline, CDR1 is SGHVS and CDR2 is FQNEAQ. The CDR3 runs 13 residues. CDR3 DNA: TGTGCCAGCAGCCCGACAAACAGGGCTGGCTACACCTTC. Encoded protein: CASSPTNRAGYTF.

Only a few counts were recorded for this clone. The chain recombines TRBV5-6 with TRBJ2-5, with 8 bases matching TRBD1. The CDR3 length is 14 residues. The ends lost 2 bases at V and 4 bases at J; junction bases unmatched: 4. Germline values: CDR1 SGHDT, CDR2 YYEEEE. CDR3 in DNA: TGTGCCAGCAGCTTAGGACAGGGAATAGAGACCCAGTACTTC. This encodes CASSLGQGIETQYF.

This clone was recorded a few times. The gene calls are TRBV6-5 and TRBJ1-6; D perhaps matches TRBD1 (5 bases). Germline assignment: CDR1 MNHEY and CDR2 SVGAGI. V lost 5 bases, J lost 7 bases, and 15 bases lay in between. CDR3 length equals 15 residues. This CDR3 reads CASSPPGLRNSPLHF. CDR3 DNA: TGTGCCAGCAGTCCCCCGGGACTCAGAAATTCACCCCTCCACTTT.

This clone occurred many times. The rearrangement links TRBV7-2 to TRBJ1-2; D not certain. Germline V gene sequence: CDR1 SGHTA, CDR2 FQGNSA. This CDR3 spans 14 amino acids. The V end was cut by 5 bases, the J end by 6 bases, with 16 bases between. CDR3 DNA: TGTGCCAGCAGCCCGGCGATGCGAACCCATGGCTACACCTTC. It codes for CASSPAMRTHGYTF.

This clone was found a few times. The chain has TRBV5-1 and TRBJ1-2; D might be TRBD1 (5 bases). This CDR3 has 14 amino acids. Looked up from germline, CDR1 is SGHRS and CDR2 is YFSETQ. The V end lost 0 bases, the J end lost 3 bases, and 9 bases lay between the germline ends. The CDR3 region has the DNA TGCGCCAGCAGCTTGGGTTCGGGGGACTATGGCTACACCTTC. As protein: CASSLGSGDYGYTF.

The J gene is TRBJ1-1, the V gene TRBV20-1; TRBD1 matches 7 bases. The CDR3 is 11 amino acids. V gave up 4 bases and J gave up 8 bases; unmatched junction bases: 4. Per the germline V gene, CDR1 is DFQATT and CDR2 is SNEGSKA (reference sequence). The CDR3 spells CSATPGQEAFF. The CDR3 DNA follows: TGCAGTGCTACACCGGGACAGGAAGCTTTCTTT.

The gene calls are TRBV29-1 and TRBJ1-2, with D possibly TRBD1 on 5 matching bases. With 5 bases removed from V and 0 bases from J, the gap between germline ends came to 13 bases. Per germline, CDR1 SQVTM and CDR2 ANQGSEA. The CDR3 covers 14 residues. The CDR3 DNA sequence: TGCAGCGTTACCGGGACCGAAGCTAACTATGGCTACACCTTC. This sequence encodes CSVTGTEANYGYTF.

This clone appeared a few times. This chain joins TRBV2 and TRBJ1-5; no clear D. The CDR3 loop spans 14 amino acids. Germline-derived CDR1 and CDR2 are SNHLY and FYNNEI. Trimming pared 6 bases from V and 0 bases from J, leaving 9 bases between. CDR3 region: CASSGRISNQPQHF. The CDR3 region has the DNA TGTGCCAGCAGCGGTCGGATTAGCAATCAGCCCCAGCATTTT.

This chain connects TRBV7-8 to TRBJ2-5, with D possibly TRBD2 on 6 matching bases. V gave up 5 bases and J gave up 5 bases, with 18 bases separating them. This CDR3 has 15 residues. The germline CDR1 and CDR2 sequences are SGHVS and FQNEAQ. CDR3 DNA sequence: TGTGCCAGCAGCCTAGGAGGGAGCGGACGGGAGACCCAGTACTTC. Its translation is CASSLGGSGRETQYF. Complete variable domain (other parts from reference TRBV7-8 and TRBJ2-5): GAGVSQSPRYKVAKRGQDVALRCDPISGHVSLFWYQQALGQGPEFLTYFQNEAQLDKSGLPSDRFFAERPEGSVSTLKIQRTQQEDSAVYLCASSLGGSGRETQYFGPGTRLLVL.

This sequence joins TRBV6-6 and TRBJ2-6; D is undetermined. Trimming left V 5 bases short and J 0 bases short, with 8 bases between. The CDR3 loop spans 15 amino acids. The germline V gene encodes CDR1 MNHNY and CDR2 SVGAGI (reference sequence). The CDR3 protein is CASSAGSSGANVLTF. The CDR3 coding sequence is TGTGCCAGCAGTGCCGGCAGCTCTGGGGCCAACGTCCTGACTTTC.

CDR3 nucleotides: TGTGCCAGCAGACTCCAGGGGGCTGAGACCCAGTACTTC. Its translation: CASRLQGAETQYF. This rearrangement joins TRBV6-5 to TRBJ2-5; the match to TRBD1 covers 8 bases. With V trimmed by 6 bases and J by 5 bases, 5 bases remained unmatched. Per germline, CDR1 MNHEY and CDR2 SVGAGI. The CDR3 is made up of 13 amino acids.

The chain carries TRBV9 and TRBJ2-1, with a possible D match to TRBD2 (7 bases). The CDR3 contains 15 residues. Germline-derived CDR1 and CDR2 are SGDLS and YYNGEE. Trimming took off 4 bases at V and 2 bases at J, with 13 bases between the two ends. The chain's CDR3 is CASSSGDYPYNEQFF. The CDR3 DNA follows: TGTGCCAGCAGCTCAGGGGACTATCCCTACAATGAGCAGTTCTTC.